This T cell receptor beta chain is drawn from a study of blood T cell repertoires in COVID-19. Study overall: Acute-phase and convalescent COVID-19 samples originated in the United States, Italy and Spain. T cells, B-cell-depleted T cells, or PBMCs supplied cDNA or gDNA.

Sequencing used immunoSEQ multiplex PCR; TCRdb keeps in-frame clones, though not all of them. Here the sample spans 100,000 to 150,000 clones, around 89% being singletons. The CDR3 extends over 14 amino acids. Germline CDR1 GTSNPN, CDR2 SVGIG (reference sequence). Trimming cost V 4 bases and J 0 bases, with 12 bases left between them. This TCR was recovered from a man in his fifties or sixties with active or convalescent COVID-19. The chain carries TRBV30 and TRBJ1-1; D is unclear. The sample comprised peripheral blood. The chain's CDR3 is CAWTPRRMNTEAFF. The DNA of the CDR3 is TGTGCCTGGACACCGAGGAGGATGAACACTGAAGCTTTCTTT.